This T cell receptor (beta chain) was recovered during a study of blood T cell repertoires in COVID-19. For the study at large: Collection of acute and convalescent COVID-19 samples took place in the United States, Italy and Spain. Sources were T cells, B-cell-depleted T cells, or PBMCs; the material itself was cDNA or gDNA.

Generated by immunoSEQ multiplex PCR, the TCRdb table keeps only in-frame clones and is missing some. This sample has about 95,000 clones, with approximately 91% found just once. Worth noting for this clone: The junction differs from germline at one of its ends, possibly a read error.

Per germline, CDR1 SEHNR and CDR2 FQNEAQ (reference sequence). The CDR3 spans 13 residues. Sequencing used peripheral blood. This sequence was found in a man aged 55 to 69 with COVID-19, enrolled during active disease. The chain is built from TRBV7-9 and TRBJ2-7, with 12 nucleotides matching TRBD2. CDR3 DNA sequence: TGTGCCAGCAGCCTCACTGGACTAGCGGGGCCCAACTTC. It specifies CASSLTGLAGPNF.